What follows describes a single T cell receptor (beta chain). Its antigen is still unknown. The entry originates in a study of blood T cells in healthy people across ages. Study-wide points: PBMCs went unsorted, and a conclusive naive versus antigen-experienced comparison was therefore prevented. Estimates based on one million T cells were treated as lower bounds.

With a J-beta primer mix and a sample-barcoded 5' primer, a second PCR ran roughly 6 to 11 cycles. Every cDNA molecule carried a tag from a template-switch adaptor bearing 12 random nucleotides. One entry per CDR3 protein results from TCRdb running MiXCR on the 5' RACE reads. In the table there are roughly 1.5 million distinct CDR3 sequences, approximately 43% of which are singletons. CDR1 is SGHVS, CDR2 FNYEAQ, per germline. The V and J ends lost 3 bases and 7 bases respectively, with 9 bases between them. CDR3 length equals 13 residues. No fewer than 5 micrograms of total RNA were isolated from every sample.

Sequencing was performed on blood. The sequence came from a woman aged 18 to 35 in good health. This chain links TRBV7-6 with TRBJ2-2; D gene uncertain. CDR3 nucleotides: TGTGCCAGCAGCTTCCCGGACGGCGGGGAGCTGTTTTTT. Translation gives CASSFPDGGELFF.